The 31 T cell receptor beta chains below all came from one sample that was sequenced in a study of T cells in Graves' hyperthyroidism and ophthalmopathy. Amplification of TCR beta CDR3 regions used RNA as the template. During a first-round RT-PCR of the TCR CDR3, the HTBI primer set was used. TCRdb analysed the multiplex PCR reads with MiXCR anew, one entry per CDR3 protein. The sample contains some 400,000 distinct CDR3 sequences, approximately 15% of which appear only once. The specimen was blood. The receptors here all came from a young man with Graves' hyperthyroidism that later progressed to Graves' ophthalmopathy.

This CDR3 is CASRELTGDNTGELFF. For the CDR3, the DNA is TGTGCCAGCAGGGAACTGACAGGGGACAACACCGGGGAGCTGTTTTTT. The V and J genes are TRBV6-1 and TRBJ2-2; 8 nucleotides match TRBD1. Germline V gives CDR1 MNHNS, CDR2 SASEGT. V lost 6 bases and J lost 2; bases outside the gene matches: 8. This CDR3 has 16 residues.

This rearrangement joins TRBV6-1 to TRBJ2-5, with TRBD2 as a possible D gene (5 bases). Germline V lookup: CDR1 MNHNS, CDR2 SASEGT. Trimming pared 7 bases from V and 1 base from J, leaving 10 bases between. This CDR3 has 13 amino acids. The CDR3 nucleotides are TGTGCCAGCATGTTAGCGATCCAAGAGACCCAGTACTTC. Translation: CASMLAIQETQYF.

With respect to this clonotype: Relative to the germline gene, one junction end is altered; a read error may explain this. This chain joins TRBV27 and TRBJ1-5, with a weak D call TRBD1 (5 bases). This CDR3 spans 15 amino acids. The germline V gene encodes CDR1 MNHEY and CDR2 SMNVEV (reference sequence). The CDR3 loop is CASSGGTLGNRPQHF. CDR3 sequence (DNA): TGTGCCAGCAGTGGCGGGACCTTGGGCAATCGGCCCCAGCATTTT.

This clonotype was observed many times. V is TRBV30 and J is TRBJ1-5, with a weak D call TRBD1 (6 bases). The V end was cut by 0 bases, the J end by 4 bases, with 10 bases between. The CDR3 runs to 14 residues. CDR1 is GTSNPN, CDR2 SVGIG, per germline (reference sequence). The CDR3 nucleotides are TGTGCCTGGAGTGTACTAGGGGGGAATCAGCCCCAGCATTTT. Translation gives CAWSVLGGNQPQHF.

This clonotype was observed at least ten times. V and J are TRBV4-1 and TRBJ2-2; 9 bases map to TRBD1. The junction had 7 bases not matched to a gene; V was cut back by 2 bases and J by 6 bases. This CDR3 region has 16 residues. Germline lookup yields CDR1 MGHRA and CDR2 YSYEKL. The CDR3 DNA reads TGCGCCAGCAGCCAACCCCAGGGACAGGGCCCCGGGGAGCTGTTTTTT. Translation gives CASSQPQGQGPGELFF.

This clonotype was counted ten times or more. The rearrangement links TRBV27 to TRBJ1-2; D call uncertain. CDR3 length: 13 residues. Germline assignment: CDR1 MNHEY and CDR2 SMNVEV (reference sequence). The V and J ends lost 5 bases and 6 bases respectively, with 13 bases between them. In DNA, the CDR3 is TGTGCCAGCAGTCGGTCGGTATATCATGGCTACACCTTC. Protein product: CASSRSVYHGYTF.

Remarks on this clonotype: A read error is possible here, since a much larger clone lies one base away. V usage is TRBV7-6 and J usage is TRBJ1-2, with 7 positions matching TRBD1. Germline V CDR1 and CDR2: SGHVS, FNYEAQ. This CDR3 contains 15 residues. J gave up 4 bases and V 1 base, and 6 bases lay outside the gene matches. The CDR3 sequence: CASSLGTGSSYGYTF. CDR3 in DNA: TGTGCCAGCAGCTTAGGGACAGGAAGTAGCTATGGCTACACCTTC.

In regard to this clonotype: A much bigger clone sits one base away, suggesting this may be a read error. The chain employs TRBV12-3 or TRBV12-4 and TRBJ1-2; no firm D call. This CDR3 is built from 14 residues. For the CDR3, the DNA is TGTACCAGCAGTCCCCTAGATATTAACTATGGCTACACCTTC. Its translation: CTSSPLDINYGYTF.

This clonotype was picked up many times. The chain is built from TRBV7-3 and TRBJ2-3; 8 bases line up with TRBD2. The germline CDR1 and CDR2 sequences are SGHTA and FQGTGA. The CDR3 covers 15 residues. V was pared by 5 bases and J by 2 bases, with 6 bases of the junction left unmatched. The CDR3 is CASSPGTRNTDTQYF. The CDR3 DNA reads TGTGCCAGCAGCCCCGGGACTAGAAACACAGATACGCAGTATTTT. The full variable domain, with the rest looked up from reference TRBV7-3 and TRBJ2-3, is GAGVSQTPSNKVTEKGKYVELRCDPISGHTALYWYRQSLGQGPEFLIYFQGTGAADDSGLPNDRFFAVRPEGSVSTLKIQRTERGDSAVYLCASSPGTRNTDTQYFGPGTRLTVL.

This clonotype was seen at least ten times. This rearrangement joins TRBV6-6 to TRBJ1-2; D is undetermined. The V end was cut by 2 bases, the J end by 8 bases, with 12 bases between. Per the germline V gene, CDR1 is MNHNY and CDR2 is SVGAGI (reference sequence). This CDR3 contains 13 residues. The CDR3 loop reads CASSYANTDGYTF. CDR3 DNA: TGTGCCAGCAGTTACGCTAACACCGACGGCTACACCTTC.

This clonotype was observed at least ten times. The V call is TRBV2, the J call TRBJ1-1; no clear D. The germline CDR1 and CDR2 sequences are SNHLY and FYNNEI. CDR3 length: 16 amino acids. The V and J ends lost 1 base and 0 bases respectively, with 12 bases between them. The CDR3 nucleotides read TGTGCCAGCAGTGAAGAGGAAAGCAGAATGAACACTGAAGCTTTCTTT. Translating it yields CASSEEESRMNTEAFF.

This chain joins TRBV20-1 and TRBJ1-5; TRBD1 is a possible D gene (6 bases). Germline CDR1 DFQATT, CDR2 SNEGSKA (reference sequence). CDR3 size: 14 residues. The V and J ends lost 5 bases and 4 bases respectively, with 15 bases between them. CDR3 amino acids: CSAARGIGNQPQHF. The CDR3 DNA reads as TGCAGTGCTGCAAGGGGGATAGGTAATCAGCCCCAGCATTTT.

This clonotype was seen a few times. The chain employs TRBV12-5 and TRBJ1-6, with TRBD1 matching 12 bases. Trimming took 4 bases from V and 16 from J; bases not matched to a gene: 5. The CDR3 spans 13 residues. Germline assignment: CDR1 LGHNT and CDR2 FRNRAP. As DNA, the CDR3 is TGTGCTAGTGGTTCCGGGACAGGGGGCCTGCTCCACTTT. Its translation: CASGSGTGGLLHF.

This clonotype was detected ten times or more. Here the CDR3 DNA reads TGTGCCAGCAGAGGACAGGGGGAAGGGAATGAGCAGTTCTTC. Amino acids: CASRGQGEGNEQFF. The gene calls are TRBV2 and TRBJ2-1; 10 bases fit TRBD1. Germline CDR1 SNHLY, CDR2 FYNNEI. The CDR3 extends over 14 amino acids. Trimming cost V 6 bases and J 7 bases; bases outside gene matches: 6.

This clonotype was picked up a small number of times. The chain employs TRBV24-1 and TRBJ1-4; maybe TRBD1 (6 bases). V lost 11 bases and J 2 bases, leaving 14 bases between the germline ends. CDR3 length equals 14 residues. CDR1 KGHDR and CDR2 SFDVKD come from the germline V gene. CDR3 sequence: CARTTGSTNEKLFF. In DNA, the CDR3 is TGTGCCAGAACCACAGGGAGCACTAATGAAAAACTGTTTTTT.

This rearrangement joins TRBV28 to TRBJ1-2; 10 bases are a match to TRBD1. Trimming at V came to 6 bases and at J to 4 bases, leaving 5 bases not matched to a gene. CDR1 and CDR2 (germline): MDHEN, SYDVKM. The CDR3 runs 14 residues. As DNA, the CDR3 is TGTGCCAGCAGCCAGGGACAGGGGAGCTATGGCTACACCTTC. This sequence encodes CASSQGQGSYGYTF.

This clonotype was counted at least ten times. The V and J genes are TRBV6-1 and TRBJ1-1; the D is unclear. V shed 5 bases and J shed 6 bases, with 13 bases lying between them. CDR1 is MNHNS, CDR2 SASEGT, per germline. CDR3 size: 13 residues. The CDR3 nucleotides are TGTGCCAGCAGTTCCCGTGGCCGCGCTGAAGCTTTCTTT. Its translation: CASSSRGRAEAFF.

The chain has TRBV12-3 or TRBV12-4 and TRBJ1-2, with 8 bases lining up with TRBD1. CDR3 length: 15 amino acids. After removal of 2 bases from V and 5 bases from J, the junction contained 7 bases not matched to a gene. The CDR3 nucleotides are TGTGCCAGCAGTTTAACCAGGACAGGGCAGTATGGCTACACCTTC. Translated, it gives CASSLTRTGQYGYTF.

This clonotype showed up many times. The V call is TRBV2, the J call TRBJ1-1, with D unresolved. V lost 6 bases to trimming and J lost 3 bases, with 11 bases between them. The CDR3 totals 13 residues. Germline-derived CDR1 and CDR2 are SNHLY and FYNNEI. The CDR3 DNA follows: TGTGCCAGCAGAAGGACCGCATACACTGAAGCTTTCTTT. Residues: CASRRTAYTEAFF.

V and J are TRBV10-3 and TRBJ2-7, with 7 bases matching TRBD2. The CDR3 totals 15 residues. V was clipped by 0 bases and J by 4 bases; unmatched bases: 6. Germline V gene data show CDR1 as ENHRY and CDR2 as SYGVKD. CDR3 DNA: TGTGCCATCAGTGAGTCAGATTGGGGGGGATACGAGCAGTACTTC. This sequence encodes CAISESDWGGYEQYF.

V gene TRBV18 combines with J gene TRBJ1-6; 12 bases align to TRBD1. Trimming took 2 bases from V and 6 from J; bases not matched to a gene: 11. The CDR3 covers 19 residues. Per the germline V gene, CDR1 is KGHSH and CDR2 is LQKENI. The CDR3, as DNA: TGTGCCAGCTCACCATCCGGGACAGGGGGCCTCGTTACTAATTCACCCCTCCACTTT. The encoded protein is CASSPSGTGGLVTNSPLHF.

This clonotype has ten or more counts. The CDR3 nucleotides are TGTGCCAGCAGTACAGCGGGGGCGGTCACCGGGGAGCTGTTTTTT. It encodes CASSTAGAVTGELFF. The V and J genes are TRBV6-1 and TRBJ2-2; TRBD2 aligns across 8 bases. Germline V gene sequence: CDR1 MNHNS, CDR2 SASEGT. The CDR3 is 15 residues long. V shed 5 bases, J shed 4 bases, and the junction held 6 bases outside the gene matches.

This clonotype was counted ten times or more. The CDR3 DNA reads TGCAGTGCTAGAGGGCTAGCAGGCGGGAACACTGAAGCTTTCTTT. Residues: CSARGLAGGNTEAFF. The V and J genes are TRBV20-1 and TRBJ1-1; D not resolved. There are 15 residues in the CDR3. With 1 base removed from V and 1 base from J, the gap between germline ends came to 13 bases. Germline CDR1 DFQATT, CDR2 SNEGSKA (reference sequence).

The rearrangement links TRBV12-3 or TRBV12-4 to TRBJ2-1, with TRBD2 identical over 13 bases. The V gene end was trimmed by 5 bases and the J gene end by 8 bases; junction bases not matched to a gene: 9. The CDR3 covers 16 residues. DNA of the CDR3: TGTGCCAGCAGTCTAGGGACTAGCGGGGCGATGGATGAGCAGTTCTTC. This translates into CASSLGTSGAMDEQFF.

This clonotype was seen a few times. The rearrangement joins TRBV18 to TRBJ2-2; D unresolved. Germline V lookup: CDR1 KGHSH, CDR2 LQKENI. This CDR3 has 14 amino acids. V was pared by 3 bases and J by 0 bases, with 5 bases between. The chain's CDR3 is CASSPPTNTGELFF. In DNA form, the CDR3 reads TGTGCCAGCTCACCGCCGACGAACACCGGGGAGCTGTTTTTT.

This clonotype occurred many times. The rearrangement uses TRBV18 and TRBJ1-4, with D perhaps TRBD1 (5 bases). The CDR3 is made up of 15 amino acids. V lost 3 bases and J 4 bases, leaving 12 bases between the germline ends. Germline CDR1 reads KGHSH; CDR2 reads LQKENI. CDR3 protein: CASSPTGRFNEKLFF. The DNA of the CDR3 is TGTGCCAGCTCACCGACGGGACGGTTTAATGAAAAACTGTTTTTT.

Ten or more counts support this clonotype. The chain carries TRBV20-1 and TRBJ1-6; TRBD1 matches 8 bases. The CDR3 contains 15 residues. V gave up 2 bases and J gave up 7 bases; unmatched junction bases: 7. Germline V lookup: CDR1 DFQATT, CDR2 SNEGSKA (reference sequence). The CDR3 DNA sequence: TGCAGTGCTAGACCGGACAGGGTCGGAAATTCACCCCTCCACTTT. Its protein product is CSARPDRVGNSPLHF.

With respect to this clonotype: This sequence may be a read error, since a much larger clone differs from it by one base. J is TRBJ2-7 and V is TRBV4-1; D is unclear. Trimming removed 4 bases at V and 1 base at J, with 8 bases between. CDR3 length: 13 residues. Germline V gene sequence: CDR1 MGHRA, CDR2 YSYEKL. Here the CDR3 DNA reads TGCGCCAGCAGCCGAGGCGGTTCCTACGAGCAGTACTTC. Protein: CASSRGGSYEQYF.

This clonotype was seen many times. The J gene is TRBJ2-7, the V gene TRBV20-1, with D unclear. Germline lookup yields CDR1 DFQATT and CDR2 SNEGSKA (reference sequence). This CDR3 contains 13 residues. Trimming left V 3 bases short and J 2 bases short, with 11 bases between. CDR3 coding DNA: TGCAGTGCTAGTATTAGTGGGGCCTACGAGCAGTACTTC. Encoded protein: CSASISGAYEQYF.

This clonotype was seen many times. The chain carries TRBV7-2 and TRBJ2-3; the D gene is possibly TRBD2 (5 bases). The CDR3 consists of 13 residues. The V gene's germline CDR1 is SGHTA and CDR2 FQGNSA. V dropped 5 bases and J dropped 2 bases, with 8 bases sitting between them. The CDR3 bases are TGTGCCAGCAGCCGGGGTCCCACAGATACGCAGTATTTT. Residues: CASSRGPTDTQYF.

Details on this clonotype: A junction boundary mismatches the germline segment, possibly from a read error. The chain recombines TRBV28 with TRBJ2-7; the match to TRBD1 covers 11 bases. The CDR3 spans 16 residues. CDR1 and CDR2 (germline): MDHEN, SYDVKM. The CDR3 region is CVSSPYYRDRGDEQYF. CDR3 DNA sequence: TGTGTCAGCAGTCCCTACTACCGGGACAGGGGGGACGAGCAGTACTTC.